These T cell receptor beta chains were read from a single sample in a study of blood T cell repertoires in COVID-19. Some clones are missing from TCRdb's copy, which holds only in-frame ones; the method was immunoSEQ multiplex PCR. The table lists approximately 31,000 clones, 90% to 95% of them singletons. Sequences were obtained from peripheral blood. Every receptor here comes from a human donor in a cohort sampled during active COVID-19. CDR3s include the opening cysteine and the closing phenylalanine or tryptophan. Fields, in order: J gene, V gene, D gene, clone size, CDR3 DNA, CDR3 protein. The D gene is left open where the match is weak. Rows give clone size only sometimes, using once, few, many, or a class for an expanded clone.

>TRBJ2-1|TRBV27|TRBD1|-
TGTGCCAGCAGGGTGGGACAGGGGGCGTACAATGAGCAGTTCTTC
CASRVGQGAYNEQFF
>TRBJ2-7|TRBV6-5|TRBD1|-
TGTGCCACCCGGGACAGTGCTTCGTACGAGCAGTACTTC
CATRDSASYEQYF
>TRBJ2-5|TRBV11-1|TRBD2|-
TGTGCCAGCAGCCCGGGAGGGGGATGGAAGCGAGAGACCCAGTACTTC
CASSPGGGWKRETQYF
>TRBJ2-7|TRBV3-1/TRBV3-2|-|-
TGTGCCAGCAGCCAAGCGGTGGGAGTCAGCGAGCAGTACTTC
CASSQAVGVSEQYF
>TRBJ1-3|TRBV24-1|TRBD1|-
TGTGCCACCAGTGAGTCCGGGACAGGGTCCGGAAACACCATATATTTT
CATSESGTGSGNTIYF
>TRBJ1-1|TRBV4-1|TRBD1|-
TGCGCCAGCAGCCGCGGACAGGCCGGGGACACTGAAGCTTTCTTT
CASSRGQAGDTEAFF
>TRBJ1-1|TRBV7-3|-|-
TGTGCCAGCAGTTATCAGGGAGGTGAAGCTTTCTTT
CASSYQGGEAFF
>TRBJ2-7|TRBV4-2|TRBD2|-
TGTGCCAGCAGCCGGGGCGCTGGAGCGGGAGATCCCTACGAGCAGTACTTC
CASSRGAGAGDPYEQYF
>TRBJ2-3|TRBV11-2|-|-
TGTGCCAGCAGCCAAAATCTAGGGGGGGGCACAGATACGCAGTATTTT
CASSQNLGGGTDTQYF
>TRBJ1-2|TRBV20-1|-|-
TGCAGTGCGAGGACTGAAGGCTACACCTTC
CSARTEGYTF
>TRBJ2-7|TRBV6-6|TRBD2|-
TGTGCCAGCAGACCCCGGGCTAGCGGATATCACTACGAGCAGTACTTC
CASRPRASGYHYEQYF
>TRBJ1-1|TRBV5-1|TRBD1|-
TGCGCCAGCAGCCCCGGGACAGGGGGCACTGAAGCTTTCTTT
CASSPGTGGTEAFF
>TRBJ2-3|TRBV28|-|-
TGTGCCAGCAGCCCCGGGGTCTACAGCACAGATACGCAGTATTTT
CASSPGVYSTDTQYF
>TRBJ1-2|TRBV6-5|TRBD1|-
TGTGCCAGCAGTTACGGGCCCGAAGGGGGCCATGGCTACACCTTC
CASSYGPEGGHGYTF
>TRBJ2-6|TRBV3-1/TRBV3-2|-|-
TGTGCCAGCAGCCAAGATCTGCCCGGGTCTGGGGCCAACGTCCTGACTTTC
CASSQDLPGSGANVLTF
>TRBJ2-3|TRBV29-1|TRBD2|-
TGCAGCGTTGACCGGGGGGTTACGCAGTATTTT
CSVDRGVTQYF
>TRBJ2-3|TRBV2|TRBD2|-
TGTGCCAGCAGTGAAGCATGGACTAGCGGGACGGGGTATACGCAGTATTTT
CASSEAWTSGTGYTQYF
>TRBJ1-1|TRBV7-8|-|-
TGTGCCGCCGGACAGTTGAACACTGAAGCTTTCTTT
CAAGQLNTEAFF
>TRBJ1-2|TRBV2|-|-
TGTGCCAGCAGTGGCGGCAGCCAAATCTATGGCTACACCTTC
CASSGGSQIYGYTF
>TRBJ2-1|TRBV6-5|TRBD2|medium-sized
TGTGCCAGCAGTTACGGACTAGCGGGAGGGAATGAGCAGTTCTTC
CASSYGLAGGNEQFF
>TRBJ2-7|TRBV29-1|-|-
TGCAGCGTTGCTGGCAGAAGTACTAGGGGGGGGGACGAGCAGTACTTC
CSVAGRSTRGGDEQYF
>TRBJ2-1|TRBV5-4|TRBD1|-
TGTGCCAGCAGCTCGGGGGCGGGACAGGGGGCGCGGAATGAGCAGTTCTTC
CASSSGAGQGARNEQFF
>TRBJ2-5|TRBV9|TRBD2|-
TGTGCCAGCAGCGTAACTAGCGGGAGGGGGGGGACCCAGTACTTC
CASSVTSGRGGTQYF
>TRBJ2-1|TRBV19|TRBD2|-
TGTGCCACCCGGAGGGCTAGCGGAAGCTCCTACAATGAGCAGTTCTTC
CATRRASGSSYNEQFF
>TRBJ1-5|TRBV28|-|-
TGTGCCAGCAGTTTATGGGCTCCCCAGCCCCAGCATTTT
CASSLWAPQPQHF
>TRBJ2-1|TRBV5-8|TRBD2|-
TGTGCCAGCAGCTTGGCTAGCGGGACAATCAATGAGCAGTTCTTC
CASSLASGTINEQFF
>TRBJ1-2|TRBV2|TRBD1|few
TGTGCCAGCAGTTCGACAGGGGGGAACTATGGCTACACCTTC
CASSSTGGNYGYTF
>TRBJ2-5|TRBV5-1|TRBD1|-
TGCGCCAGCAGCACCGCGACAGGGGGACAAGAGACCCAGTACTTC
CASSTATGGQETQYF
>TRBJ2-2|TRBV27|-|-
TGTGCCAGCAGTTTAAGGGGTTTGGACACCGGGGAGCTGTTTTTT
CASSLRGLDTGELFF
>TRBJ2-5|TRBV29-1|-|-
TGCAGCGTTCGGTTCCGAGAGACCCAGTACTTC
CSVRFRETQYF
>TRBJ2-7|TRBV15|-|-
TGTGCCACCAGCAGGTCAAAACTCAGAGGAGGCTACGAGCAGTACTTC
CATSRSKLRGGYEQYF
>TRBJ2-3|TRBV29-1|TRBD2|-
TGCAGCGTTGAATGGCTAGCGGAACGCACAGATACGCAGTATTTT
CSVEWLAERTDTQYF
>TRBJ2-7|TRBV3-1/TRBV3-2|TRBD2|-
TGTGCCAGCAGCCTCACGGGGGGGGAGCAGTACTTC
CASSLTGGEQYF
>TRBJ2-3|TRBV11-3|TRBD2|-
TGTGCCAGCAGCTTAGCAGCGGGAGAAACGCATACGCAGTATTTT
CASSLAAGETHTQYF
>TRBJ2-1|TRBV6-4|-|-
TGTGCCAGCAGTGACGGGAGTGGTGATGAGCAGTTCTTC
CASSDGSGDEQFF
>TRBJ2-4|TRBV30|-|once
TGTGCCTGGAGTGTAGGGGCAGTACGAGCCAAAAACATTCAGTACTTC
CAWSVGAVRAKNIQYF
>TRBJ1-2|TRBV28|TRBD1|-
TGTGCCAGCAGTTTCAAAGACAGGGGTTACACCTTC
CASSFKDRGYTF
>TRBJ1-1|TRBV28|-|once
TGTGCCAGCAGTTTACGGCAGGGTAAAACTTTCTTT
CASSLRQGKTFF
>TRBJ2-1|TRBV11-3|TRBD2|once
TGTGCCAGCAGTCGGACTAGCAGGGTTCGGGATGAGCAGTTCTTC
CASSRTSRVRDEQFF
>TRBJ2-1|TRBV5-5|TRBD2|once
TGTGCCAGCAGTCCTACTAGCGGGAGCAATGAGCAGTTCTTC
CASSPTSGSNEQFF
>TRBJ2-1|TRBV5-1|TRBD2|-
TGCGCCAGCAGCTTGGGAGGTAGCGGGATTTACAATGAGCAGTTCTTC
CASSLGGSGIYNEQFF
>TRBJ1-2|TRBV28|TRBD1|once
TGTGCCAGCACTGACTTCACAGGGGGCAACTATGGCTACACCTTC
CASTDFTGGNYGYTF
>TRBJ1-3|TRBV20-1|-|-
TGCAGTGCTAGTCTCGGGAATTTACAAGCTGGAAACACCATATATTTT
CSASLGNLQAGNTIYF
>TRBJ2-2|TRBV10-3|-|-
TGTGCCATCAGTGTCATGACAGGCGCGGCCGGGGAGCTGTTTTTT
CAISVMTGAAGELFF
>TRBJ2-7|TRBV24-1|-|-
TGTGCCACCAGTGATTTGCAGGGTTTGGTTAAGGACTCCTACGAGCAGTACTTC
CATSDLQGLVKDSYEQYF
>TRBJ2-5|TRBV7-2|TRBD2|-
TGTGCCAGCACAGCGGGAGTTTTACGGGGGCGAGAGACCCAGTACTTC
CASTAGVLRGRETQYF
>TRBJ2-1|TRBV2|TRBD1|-
TGTGCCAGCAGTTTAACAGGGGGGAATGAGCAGTTCTTC
CASSLTGGNEQFF
>TRBJ2-7|TRBV5-4|-|-
TGTGCCAGCAGCCTTTCCCTTATTCCCTACGAGCAGTACTTC
CASSLSLIPYEQYF
>TRBJ1-5|TRBV2|-|-
TGTGCCAGCAGTGAAGCGCTGGCAGGGCCTAGCAATCAGCCCCAGCATTTT
CASSEALAGPSNQPQHF
>TRBJ2-5|TRBV10-3|TRBD2|-
TGTGCCATCAGTGAGGAACTAGCGGGATCGATGGAGACCCAGTACTTC
CAISEELAGSMETQYF